A single count supports the clone carrying this T cell receptor (beta chain). In the original processing: Amplification from reference gene primers served as the basis for estimated nucleated cell counts. Only in-frame clones appear in the TCRdb table, and some are missing; sequencing was by immunoSEQ multiplex PCR. The DNA was the basis for D and trimming; V, J and clone size are from that table. The sample carries 150,000 to 200,000 clones, approximately 91% recorded once. The data are from a study of blood T cell repertoires in COVID-19. In the study overall: In each case, the material was cDNA or gDNA derived from T cells, B-cell-depleted T cells, or PBMCs.

Material for sequencing was PBMCs or T cells enriched from blood (not recorded which). The source is a woman aged 18-29 years who had recovered from COVID-19.

Written as DNA, the CDR3 is TGTGCCAGCAGCTTGGGACAGGGGGCCCTCGGGCAGTACTTC. This gives the protein CASSLGQGALGQYF. The rearrangement links TRBV5-4 to TRBJ2-7; TRBD1 matches 10 bases. Losses at the gene ends were 0 bases for V and 9 bases for J; bases not matched to a gene: 6. The CDR3 extends over 14 amino acids. Germline V lookup: CDR1 SGHNT, CDR2 YYREEE (reference sequence).